The 4 T cell receptor beta chains reported below all come from one sample, sequenced in a study of cytomegalovirus exposure and HLA in healthy donors. In the PCR, 60 Vbeta and 13 Jbeta primers were used. Some clones are missing from TCRdb's copy, which holds only in-frame ones; the method was immunoSEQ multiplex PCR. The table has approximately 100,000 clones, 75% to 90% seen once. What was sequenced was PBMCs. All receptors derive from a man under 40 in good health and CMV-seronegative.

The count of this clone is one. The chain joins TRBV11-2 to TRBJ1-1; D is perhaps TRBD1 (5 bases). The CDR3 has 12 residues. Germline values: CDR1 SGHAT, CDR2 FQNNGV. V was clipped by 6 bases and J by 6 bases, with 11 bases between them. CDR3 in amino acids: CASSSGFPEAFF. CDR3 sequence (DNA): TGTGCCAGCAGTTCAGGGTTTCCTGAAGCTTTCTTT. Combining the CDR3 with reference TRBV11-2 and TRBJ1-1 gives the whole variable domain EAGVAQSPRYKIIEKRQSVAFWCNPISGHATLYWYQQILGQGPKLLIQFQNNGVVDDSQLPKDRFSAERLKGVDSTLKIQPAKLEDSAVYLCASSSGFPEAFFGQGTRLTVV.

In its sample, this clone was seen a few times. The chain joins TRBV9 to TRBJ2-5; possibly TRBD1 for D (7 bases). The CDR3 is made up of 16 amino acids. Trimming shortened V by 3 bases and J by 4 bases, and 19 bases separated the two germline ends. Per germline, CDR1 SGDLS and CDR2 YYNGEE. The CDR3 region has the DNA TGTGCCAGCAGCGCCGGACGTAGACAGGGACTAGAGACCCAGTACTTC. This encodes CASSAGRRQGLETQYF.

This chain uses TRBV28 with TRBJ1-5, with 10 bases matching TRBD1. Germline V gene lookup returns CDR1 MDHEN and CDR2 SYDVKM. The CDR3 has 14 residues. The CDR3 nucleotides read TGTGCAATCGTGGACAGGGGGTACAATCAGCCCCAGCATTTT. Amino acid sequence: CAIVDRGYNQPQHF.

V and J are TRBV5-1 and TRBJ2-7, with 9 bases aligning to TRBD1. CDR1 is SGHRS, CDR2 YFSETQ, per germline. J lost 0 bases, V lost 0 bases, and 1 base had no gene match. The CDR3 length is 15 residues. The CDR3 here is CASSLATGGSYEQYF. The CDR3 coding sequence is TGCGCCAGCAGCTTGGCGACAGGGGGCTCCTACGAGCAGTACTTC.